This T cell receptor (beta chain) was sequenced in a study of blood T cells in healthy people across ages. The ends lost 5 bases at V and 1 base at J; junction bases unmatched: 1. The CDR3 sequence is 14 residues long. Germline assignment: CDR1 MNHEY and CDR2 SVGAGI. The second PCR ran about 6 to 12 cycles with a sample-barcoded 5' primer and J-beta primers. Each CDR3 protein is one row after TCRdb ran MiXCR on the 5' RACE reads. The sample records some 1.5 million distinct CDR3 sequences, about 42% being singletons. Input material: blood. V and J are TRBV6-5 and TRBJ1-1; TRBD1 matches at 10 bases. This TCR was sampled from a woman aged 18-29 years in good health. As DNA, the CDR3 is TGTGCCAGCAGTCGACAGGGGGCGAACACTGAAGCTTTCTTT. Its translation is CASSRQGANTEAFF.